This is a list of T cell receptor beta chains from one sample in a study of regulatory T cells in long-lasting Graves disease. Each CDR3 protein gets one entry after TCRdb re-called the multiplex PCR reads with MiXCR. Of hundreds of thousands of distinct CDR3 sequences in the sample, about 13% are singletons; the top ten hold roughly a tenth. Another study also made use of these data, one on T cells in Graves' hyperthyroidism and ophthalmopathy.

This specimen was peripheral blood mononuclear cells (PBMCs), taken at new diagnosis, from a patient treated with antithyroid drugs. These receptor sequences come from a man between 25 and 39 years old with Graves disease. The CDR3 runs from the conserved cysteine through the conserved F or W. A D gene is named only where the DNA matches it firmly. Clone size is not always given. Where it is, it says once, few, many or a class for expanded clones.

DNA,CDR3,size,D,J,length,V
TGCGCCAGCAGCCTAAGGGGACTAGCGGGTCCCGAGCAGTTCTTC,CASSLRGLAGPEQFF,-,TRBD2,TRBJ2-1,15,TRBV4-1
TGCGCCAGCAAAAGTTTAACGGGGCAAGAAGAGACCCAGTACTTC,CASKSLTGQEETQYF,many,-,TRBJ2-5,15,TRBV5-1
TGTGCCAGCAGTGATGGGGGTAGGGACAAGCAGTACTTC,CASSDGGRDKQYF,few,-,TRBJ2-7,13,TRBV2
TGTGCCAGCTACGGGGAAAATGAAAAACTGTTTTTT,CASYGENEKLFF,many,-,TRBJ1-4,12,TRBV6-1
TGTGCCAGCAGCTTAAGTGAGGGACTAGCGGGGGCCCGTGAGCAGTTCTTC,CASSLSEGLAGAREQFF,-,TRBD2,TRBJ2-1,17,TRBV5-4
TGTGCCAGCAGCCTGGGACTAGCGGGGATCTACAATGAGCAGTTCTTC,CASSLGLAGIYNEQFF,-,TRBD2,TRBJ2-1,16,TRBV14
TGTGCCAGCAGTTCCCAGAGATGGGAGGGGACAGATACGCAGTATTTT,CASSSQRWEGTDTQYF,once,TRBD2,TRBJ2-3,16,TRBV6-2/TRBV6-3
TGTGCCAGCAGCTCGCGGGGGACTCCGGAGCAGTACTTC,CASSSRGTPEQYF,-,TRBD2,TRBJ2-7,13,TRBV5-4
TGTGCCACCCCCGGGACAGCGGGCGATCAGCCCCAGCATTTT,CATPGTAGDQPQHF,-,TRBD1,TRBJ1-5,14,TRBV24-1
TGCGCCAGCAGCTTGGGCGTCCGTCGGACCTACGAGCAGTACTTC,CASSLGVRRTYEQYF,many,-,TRBJ2-7,15,TRBV5-1
TGTGCCAGCAGCACCCGGACGGGGAACACCGGGGAGCTGTTTTTT,CASSTRTGNTGELFF,many,-,TRBJ2-2,15,TRBV9
TGCAGTGCTAGACGTAGCGGGAGTCTCAATGAGCAGTTCTTC,CSARRSGSLNEQFF,many,TRBD2,TRBJ2-1,14,TRBV20-1
TGCGCCAGCAGTGAGAAGGACAGACTAACGGGGACTGAAGCTTTCTTT,CASSEKDRLTGTEAFF,many,-,TRBJ1-1,16,TRBV10-2
TGTGCCAGCACCTGGGGCCACCACTATGGCTACACCTTC,CASTWGHHYGYTF,many,-,TRBJ1-2,13,TRBV12-3/TRBV12-4
TGCAGTGCTAGAGAGGGACGCACGATCCAAGAGACCCAGTACTTC,CSAREGRTIQETQYF,many,-,TRBJ2-5,15,TRBV20-1
TGCAGCGTTGGGGGCTCGGCGGGAAACACCATATATTTT,CSVGGSAGNTIYF,-,-,TRBJ1-3,13,TRBV29-1
TGTGCCAGCACCGACAGCAATCAGCCCCAGCATTTT,CASTDSNQPQHF,many,-,TRBJ1-5,12,TRBV6-1
TGTGCCAGCAGTTTATCGGGCGGGGTTGGCTACACCTTC,CASSLSGGVGYTF,many,-,TRBJ1-2,13,TRBV27
TGTGCCAGCTCACCACAGCTGGGGAGGGACACTGAAGCTTTCTTT,CASSPQLGRDTEAFF,many,-,TRBJ1-1,15,TRBV18
TGTGCCAGCTCCTCCATGGTCCGATGGGAGACCCAGTACTTC,CASSSMVRWETQYF,few,-,TRBJ2-5,14,TRBV18
TGCAGCGCTAGGATTGGGGGGGGAGGGGAGACCCAGTACTTC,CSARIGGGGETQYF,many,TRBD2,TRBJ2-5,14,TRBV20-1
TGTGCCAGCACCCCCGTATCAAGCAATGAGCAGTTCTTC,CASTPVSSNEQFF,many,-,TRBJ2-1,13,TRBV7-8
TGTGCCAGCAGCTTGATCGGGAGTCACATTCAGTACTTC,CASSLIGSHIQYF,few,-,TRBJ2-4,13,TRBV5-6